A single sample gave rise to the 26 T cell receptor beta chains below, sequenced in a study of blood T cell repertoires in COVID-19 (dated by TCRdb to the early 2020s). Libraries came from the immunoSEQ multiplex PCR assay. TCRdb re-hosts the immuneACCESS table, in-frame sequences only. Its copies lack some clones; in the studies checked, an unresolved V gene accounts for under half of them, and the cause for the rest is not known. The sample table lists 400,000 or so clones, 70% to 90% of them with a count of one. The ten largest account for less than 0.95% of the sample. Sequenced sample: peripheral blood. Every receptor here comes from a man younger than 35 with COVID-19, enrolled during active disease.

The CDR3 reads CASSYSWADRSKFF. CDR3 nucleotide sequence: TGTGCCAGCAGTTACTCGTGGGCAGATCGGTCGAAATTCTTC. The chain couples TRBV6-5 to TRBJ2-1; no definite D call. Trimming removed 0 bases from V and 16 bases from J, with 19 bases in between. The CDR3 runs 14 residues. Germline values: CDR1 MNHEY, CDR2 SVGAGI.

The chain couples TRBV6-1 to TRBJ2-7, with a tentative D call TRBD1 (5 bases). Trimming removed 3 bases from V and 0 bases from J, with 9 bases in between. Per germline, CDR1 MNHNS and CDR2 SASEGT. The CDR3 covers 14 residues. CDR3 DNA sequence: TGTGCCAGCAGTGAGGACAACCTCTCCTACGAGCAGTACTTC. Translated, it gives CASSEDNLSYEQYF.

This chain uses TRBV9 with TRBJ2-7, with a weak D call TRBD2 (6 bases). Trimming took off 0 bases at V and 6 bases at J, with 16 bases between the two ends. Germline V CDR1 and CDR2: SGDLS, YYNGEE. The CDR3 covers 15 residues. CDR3 DNA: TGTGCCAGCAGCGTAGATATTGGTCAGGGAGGCGAGCAGTACTTC. As protein: CASSVDIGQGGEQYF.

The chain recombines TRBV28 with TRBJ2-3, with 9 bases matching TRBD2. The CDR3 runs to 15 residues. Per the germline V gene, CDR1 is MDHEN and CDR2 is SYDVKM. With 3 bases clipped from V and 3 bases from J, the junction kept 4 bases outside the gene matches. The CDR3 spells CASSFRSGGTDTQYF. The CDR3 DNA reads as TGTGCCAGCAGTTTCCGTAGCGGGGGTACAGATACGCAGTATTTT.

This rearrangement joins TRBV18 to TRBJ1-2; 10 bases are a match to TRBD1. V gave up 2 bases and J gave up 2 bases; unmatched junction bases: 11. This CDR3 has 18 amino acids. In germline, CDR1 is KGHSH, CDR2 LQKENI. This chain's CDR3 is CASSPTYSTGGANYGYTF. CDR3 nucleotides: TGTGCCAGCTCACCAACATATTCGACAGGGGGCGCAAACTATGGCTACACCTTC.

This sequence joins TRBV5-4 and TRBJ2-2, with a tentative D call TRBD1 (6 bases). Trimming left V 3 bases short and J 0 bases short, with 9 bases between. This CDR3 comprises 15 residues. From germline, CDR1 is SGHNT and CDR2 YYREEE (reference sequence). The CDR3, as DNA: TGTGCCAGCAGCTCCGGGACAACGAACACCGGGGAGCTGTTTTTT. Protein product: CASSSGTTNTGELFF.

The chain is built from TRBV6-5 and TRBJ1-5; D is possibly TRBD1 (5 bases). CDR3 length: 15 residues. Germline CDR1 reads MNHEY; CDR2 reads SVGAGI. Trimming pared 6 bases from V and 6 bases from J, leaving 18 bases between. In DNA form, the CDR3 reads TGTGCCAGCAGGGCAGGTTGGGGGGGAACTCAGCCCCAGCATTTT. Protein: CASRAGWGGTQPQHF.

Turning to this clone: The same CDR3 is also encoded by other DNA sequences in this sample. This chain uses TRBV7-2 with TRBJ1-3, with D perhaps matching TRBD1 (6 bases). Germline CDR1 SGHTA, CDR2 FQGNSA. V lost 5 bases and J lost 3, with 11 bases in between. The length of the CDR3 is 14 residues. The CDR3 DNA sequence: TGTGCCAGCAGCCGGCAGGGGAATGGAAACACCATATATTTT. The encoded protein is CASSRQGNGNTIYF.

This clone was seen a few times. The chain recombines TRBV12-3 or TRBV12-4 with TRBJ1-5, with TRBD1 as a possible D gene (5 bases). The CDR3 sequence is 13 residues long. Trimming removed 6 bases from V and 6 bases from J, with 12 bases in between. The chain's CDR3 is CASSTAQGQPQHF. Written as DNA, the CDR3 is TGTGCCAGCAGCACCGCCCAGGGTCAGCCCCAGCATTTT.

J is TRBJ2-1 and V is TRBV18, with a weak D call TRBD1 (5 bases). Per germline, CDR1 KGHSH and CDR2 LQKENI. This CDR3 contains 14 residues. Trimming cost V 2 bases and J 3 bases, with 8 bases left between them. CDR3 bases: TGTGCCAGCTCACCAGCAGGGCTCTACAATGAGCAGTTCTTC. It specifies CASSPAGLYNEQFF.

The J gene is TRBJ2-4, the V gene TRBV12-3 or TRBV12-4, with 8 bases that match TRBD2. J was trimmed by 9 bases and V by 4 bases; bases with no gene match: 5. CDR3 length: 13 residues. The CDR3 loop reads CASSSGGVGIQYF. In DNA, the CDR3 is TGTGCCAGCAGTTCGGGGGGGGTTGGCATTCAGTACTTC.

This clone was observed a single time. J is TRBJ2-3 and V is TRBV6-5; D is possibly TRBD1 (5 bases). CDR1 MNHEY and CDR2 SVGAGI come from the germline V gene. V lost 6 bases to trimming and J lost 3 bases, with 10 bases between them. The CDR3 contains 13 residues. The CDR3 sequence is CASSLQATDTQYF. CDR3 nucleotides: TGTGCCAGCAGCTTACAGGCTACAGATACGCAGTATTTT.

The CDR3 nucleotides are TGCGCCAGCAGGGCTAGCGGGCGGGATACGCAGTATTTT. The encoded protein is CASRASGRDTQYF. This chain joins TRBV10-1 and TRBJ2-3, with 8 bases fitting TRBD2. J gave up 6 bases and V 6 bases, and 5 bases lay outside the gene matches. The germline CDR1 and CDR2 sequences are WNHNN and SYGVQD (reference sequence). This CDR3 comprises 13 residues.

This clone was found once. The chain joins TRBV5-4 to TRBJ1-4, with 7 nucleotides matching TRBD1. Germline CDR1 reads SGHNT; CDR2 reads YYREEE (reference sequence). The CDR3 has 16 residues. V shed 0 bases and J 0 bases; nucleotides not matched to a gene: 2. The CDR3 loop is CASSLDRGPTNEKLFF. Here the CDR3 DNA reads TGTGCCAGCAGCTTGGACAGGGGACCAACTAATGAAAAACTGTTTTTT.

This rearrangement joins TRBV24-1 to TRBJ2-3; TRBD2 agrees at 15 bases. The V segment lost 9 bases and the J segment 2 bases; nucleotides outside the gene matches: 5. The CDR3 length is 16 residues. Germline CDR1 and CDR2: KGHDR and SFDVKD. The CDR3 DNA follows: TGTGCCACCTCGGGACTAGCGGGAGGAATCACAGATACGCAGTATTTT. Protein sequence: CATSGLAGGITDTQYF.

V gene TRBV5-5 combines with J gene TRBJ1-1; a possible D gene is TRBD1 (5 bases). Between the trimmed V and J ends, which lost 2 bases and 3 bases, there was a span of 14 bases. Germline V CDR1 and CDR2: SGHKS, YYEKEE (reference sequence). This CDR3 is 15 amino acids long. CDR3 bases: TGTGCCAGCAGCTTAGGGGCTGGGATGGACACTGAAGCTTTCTTT. This gives the protein CASSLGAGMDTEAFF.

This clone was counted only a few times. Its ends do not fully match the called genes, so a read error is possible. The genes are TRBV7-7 and TRBJ2-1; TRBD1 agrees at 10 bases. Germline assignment: CDR1 SSHAT and CDR2 FNYEAQ (reference sequence). The CDR3 length is 15 residues. The CDR3 loop reads CASSLGGQGRNEQFF. The CDR3 coding sequence is TGTGCTAGCAGCTTGGGGGGACAGGGGAGGAATGAGCAGTTCTTC.

V is TRBV14 and J is TRBJ2-5; D is undetermined. This CDR3 region has 14 residues. Per the germline V gene, CDR1 is SGHDN and CDR2 is FVKESK. V gave up 0 bases and J gave up 1 base, with 6 bases separating them. For the CDR3, the DNA is TGTGCCAGCAGCCAAGATAAAATCCAAGAGACCCAGTACTTC. The encoded protein is CASSQDKIQETQYF.

The chain links TRBV10-2 to TRBJ2-1; unclear D gene. Germline V CDR1 and CDR2: WSHSY, SAAADI. V lost 10 bases and J lost 0, with 7 bases in between. CDR3 size: 12 residues. CDR3 residues: CAIGTSYNEQFF. CDR3 DNA: TGCGCCATCGGTACCTCCTACAATGAGCAGTTCTTC.

This clone was recorded once. The rearrangement joins TRBV30 to TRBJ1-3; no reliable D call. Germline CDR1 and CDR2: GTSNPN and SVGIG (reference sequence). V was pared by 0 bases and J by 2 bases, with 8 bases between. The CDR3 length is 14 residues. In nucleotides, the CDR3 is TGTGCCTGGAGTGTTGGGAGGGCTGGAAACACCATATATTTT. Its protein product is CAWSVGRAGNTIYF.

The chain joins TRBV5-1 to TRBJ2-7, with D perhaps matching TRBD1 (6 bases). Looked up from germline, CDR1 is SGHRS and CDR2 is YFSETQ. Trimming cost V 3 bases and J 7 bases, with 17 bases left between them. The CDR3 contains 14 residues. The CDR3 loop reads CASSSSGASSEQYF. Here the CDR3 DNA reads TGCGCCAGCAGCTCCTCAGGGGCGTCTAGTGAGCAGTACTTC.

V is TRBV7-9 and J is TRBJ2-2; D perhaps matches TRBD2 (5 bases). Deletions cut 0 bases from V and 4 bases from J, with 15 bases between. Germline V gene data show CDR1 as SEHNR and CDR2 as FQNEAQ (reference sequence). This CDR3 has 17 amino acids. CDR3 loop: CASSLAYERFATGELFF. CDR3 DNA: TGTGCCAGCAGCTTAGCGTACGAGCGGTTTGCCACCGGGGAGCTGTTTTTT.

The genes are TRBV7-2 and TRBJ2-1; no firm D call. The CDR3 contains 14 residues. CDR1 and CDR2 (germline): SGHTA, FQGNSA. V gave up 1 base and J gave up 5 bases, with 9 bases separating them. The CDR3 region has the DNA TGTGCCAGCAGCTTAGGCGGAGCTAACAATGAGCAGTTCTTC. This codes for CASSLGGANNEQFF.

The chain links TRBV7-6 to TRBJ2-2; possibly TRBD1 for D (6 bases). Germline V gene lookup returns CDR1 SGHVS and CDR2 FNYEAQ. The CDR3 contains 15 residues. With 5 bases removed from V and 5 bases from J, the gap between germline ends came to 15 bases. Written as DNA, the CDR3 is TGTGCCAGCAGCAGTCAGGAGACAGGAACCGGGGAGCTGTTTTTT. As protein: CASSSQETGTGELFF.

V usage is TRBV7-9 and J usage is TRBJ2-3; the D gene is possibly TRBD2 (6 bases). Germline loops: CDR1 SEHNR, CDR2 FQNEAQ (reference sequence). Trimming removed 2 bases from V and 6 bases from J, with 12 bases in between. The length of the CDR3 is 14 residues. CDR3 coding DNA: TGTGCCAGCAGCTTATTCCCAGGGAGGGATACGCAGTATTTT. It encodes CASSLFPGRDTQYF.

The chain is built from TRBV9 and TRBJ2-5; the match to TRBD1 covers 9 bases. Trimming removed 4 bases from V and 5 bases from J; junction bases left unmatched: 9. The CDR3 loop spans 15 amino acids. Germline V gives CDR1 SGDLS, CDR2 YYNGEE. The CDR3 DNA is TGTGCCAGCAGCCCAGGACAGGGGTTTAGGGAGACCCAGTACTTC. Its translation is CASSPGQGFRETQYF.